There are many counts of the clone carrying this T cell receptor (beta chain). Antigen: not known. This record comes from a study of regulatory T cells in long-lasting Graves disease. CDR1 and CDR2 from the germline V gene are KGHSH and LQKENI. Trimming left V 4 bases short and J 0 bases short, with 10 bases between. The CDR3 sequence is 15 residues long. Whole-study results and caveats: Favored usage of TRBV28, TRBJ1-2 and TRBJ2-5 was recorded in persistent disease.

Time point described: newly diagnosed GD, antithyroid drugs for less than 3 months. RNA from PBMCs was the source of the TCR library. iRepertoire HTBI primers and Arm-PCR of CDR3 regions built TCR beta libraries. In the authors' methods: Among the samples, 50 to 80 TRBV and around 13 TRBJ segments were identified. TCRdb re-called the multiplex PCR reads with MiXCR, one entry per CDR3 protein. TCRdb's processing, not the study's, gives the V and J calls here. The table has under 300,000 distinct CDR3 sequences, 20% seen once. V usage is TRBV18 and J usage is TRBJ1-3; D may be TRBD1 (6 bases). The sequence came from a female donor with Graves disease. Sequenced material: peripheral blood mononuclear cells (PBMCs), taken at new diagnosis, from a patient treated with antithyroid drugs. Written as DNA, the CDR3 is TGTGCCAGCTCACGGGACAATCTCTCTGGAAACACCATATATTTT. It yields the protein CASSRDNLSGNTIYF.